This T cell receptor (beta chain) was identified in a study of T cell repertoires in cytomegalovirus infection. On the study more broadly: Indications came from public TCR beta signatures; they pointed to CMV infection and to a matching HLA type. Broader study findings: Of the TCR beta families, the public ones yielded a cumulative frequency that identified carriers of CMV plus the relevant HLA. What dominated the ex vivo response were HLA-C-restricted CMV-specific TCR beta clonotypes.

At least ten counts were recorded for this clonotype. What it recognizes is unknown. Germline V gives CDR1 SGHTA, CDR2 FQGNSA. The CDR3 is 16 residues long. V gave up 1 base and J gave up 2 bases; unmatched junction bases: 6. TCRdb processed the reads anew with MiXCR; each CDR3 protein has one entry. The data contain approximately 140,000 distinct CDR3 sequences, roughly 9% of them singletons. The sample taken for sequencing was PBMCs. This TCR derives from a human donor in good health (CMV status not recorded). Some clones in this sample may be carry-over from other donors' samples. The chain couples TRBV7-2 to TRBJ1-1; 8 nucleotides agree with TRBD1. The CDR3 here is CASSLGRTGPNTEAFF. The CDR3, as DNA: TGTGCCAGCAGCTTAGGCCGGACAGGGCCAAACACTGAAGCTTTCTTT.